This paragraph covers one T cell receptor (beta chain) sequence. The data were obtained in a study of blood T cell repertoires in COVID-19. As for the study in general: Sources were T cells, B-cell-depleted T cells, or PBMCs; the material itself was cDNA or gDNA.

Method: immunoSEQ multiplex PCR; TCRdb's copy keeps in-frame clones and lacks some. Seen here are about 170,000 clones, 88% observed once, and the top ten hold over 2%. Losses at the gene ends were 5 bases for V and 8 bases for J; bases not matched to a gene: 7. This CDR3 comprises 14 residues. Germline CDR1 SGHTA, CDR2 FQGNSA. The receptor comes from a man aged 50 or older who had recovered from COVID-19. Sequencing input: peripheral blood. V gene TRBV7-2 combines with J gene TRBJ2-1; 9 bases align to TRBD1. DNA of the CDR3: TGTGCCAGCAGCCCCACAGGGGGCAGAGATGAGCAGTTCTTC. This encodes CASSPTGGRDEQFF.